The sequence of this T cell receptor beta chain was determined in a study of cytomegalovirus exposure and HLA in healthy donors. Regarding the study as a whole: Later work associated fewer than 20,000 TCR beta sequences with HLA alleles at 0.05 false discovery rate. DRB1 had the most TCR associations and HLA-C the fewest, a later analysis found, with rates varying by HLA locus. Common viral pathogens (according to a later analysis) appeared linked to several of the most significant clusters.

This CDR3 has 12 amino acids. Germline V gene lookup returns CDR1 MNHNS and CDR2 SASEGT. The V end was cut by 6 bases, the J end by 3 bases, with 8 bases between. Donors showed nominal health when sampled, although they likely had unrecorded immune exposures. Both 60 Vbeta primers and 13 Jbeta primers went into the PCR. Method: immunoSEQ multiplex PCR; TCRdb's copy keeps in-frame clones and lacks some. The table has roughly 77,000 clones, about 73% seen once. Comment on this clone: The antigen is unknown.

This receptor was identified in a man aged 40-49 years in good health and CMV-seronegative. The sequencing sample was made of PBMCs. The rearrangement uses TRBV6-1 and TRBJ1-1, with a tentative D call TRBD1 (5 bases). The CDR3 region has the DNA TGTGCCAGCAGGGGGGGTTACACTGAAGCTTTCTTT. This codes for CASRGGYTEAFF.